In this sample, the clone carrying this T cell receptor (beta chain) turned up many times. This entry comes from a study of T cells in Graves' hyperthyroidism and ophthalmopathy. Turning to the study itself: Peripheral blood specimens were obtained at initial diagnosis, prior to any treatment.

This CDR3 has 15 residues. The V gene lost 4 bases and the J gene lost 0 bases, with 7 bases spanning the gap. In germline, CDR1 is MDHEN, CDR2 SYDVKM. Recently diagnosed hyperthyroidism of less than 2 months' duration affected patients aged 18 to 65. Uncontrolled infection, other autoimmune disease, pregnancy or lactation barred patients from enrollment. Clinical symptoms, serum thyroxine, TRAb, thyroid ultrasound and orbital computed tomography established diagnosis. TCR beta CDR3 regions were amplified from RNA transcripts. During a first-round RT-PCR of the TCR CDR3, the HTBI primer set was used. TCRdb recomputed calls from the multiplex PCR reads with MiXCR, one row per CDR3 protein. The table includes hundreds of thousands of distinct CDR3 sequences, 15% to 18% detected once.

V gene TRBV28 combines with J gene TRBJ2-6; TRBD1 might be the D (6 bases). Specimen: blood. This clonotype was obtained from a woman younger than 30 with Graves' hyperthyroidism. Here the CDR3 reads CASSWTDSGANVLTF. In DNA form, the CDR3 reads TGTGCCAGCAGTTGGACAGACTCTGGGGCCAACGTCCTGACTTTC.